The 10 T cell receptor beta chains given below trace back to one sample, sequenced in a study of regulatory T cells in long-lasting Graves disease. With iRepertoire HTBI primers and Arm-PCR of CDR3 regions, TCR beta libraries were built. MiXCR, run by TCRdb on the multiplex PCR reads, gives a single entry per CDR3 protein. The table lists about 610,000 distinct CDR3 sequences, roughly a sixth of them singletons. The time point is: newly diagnosed GD, antithyroid drugs for less than 3 months. PBMC RNA served as the TCR library source. The same sample was also used in a study of T cells in Graves' hyperthyroidism and ophthalmopathy.

Sequenced material: peripheral blood mononuclear cells (PBMCs), taken at new diagnosis, from a patient treated with antithyroid drugs. Every receptor here comes from a young man with Graves disease.

The chain recombines TRBV20-1 with TRBJ2-3; TRBD2 is a possible D gene (5 bases). Germline lookup yields CDR1 DFQATT and CDR2 SNEGSKA (reference sequence). The CDR3 length is 14 residues. V lost 0 bases and J lost 5, with 12 bases in between. CDR3: CSAREGFGGDTQYF. The CDR3 nucleotides are TGCAGTGCTAGAGAGGGGTTTGGAGGAGATACGCAGTATTTT.

This clonotype was counted ten times or more. The chain combines TRBV5-1 with TRBJ2-1; 14 positions match TRBD2. After removal of 2 bases from V and 9 bases from J, the junction contained 4 bases not matched to a gene. The CDR3 consists of 15 residues. Per germline, CDR1 SGHRS and CDR2 YFSETQ. CDR3 protein: CASSLPGLAGVEQFF. CDR3 nucleotides: TGCGCCAGCAGCTTACCGGGACTAGCGGGAGTTGAGCAGTTCTTC.

This clonotype was found many times. The gene calls are TRBV12-5 and TRBJ1-1, with D possibly matching TRBD1 (5 bases). In germline, CDR1 is LGHNT, CDR2 FRNRAP. V was cut by 6 bases and J by 7 bases, with 12 bases left in between. This CDR3 is built from 12 residues. This chain's CDR3 is CASGIPGGEAFF. In nucleotides, the CDR3 is TGTGCTAGTGGGATCCCCGGGGGTGAAGCTTTCTTT. The full variable domain, in which reference TRBV12-5 and TRBJ1-1 provide the parts outside the CDR3, is DARVTQTPRHKVTEMGQEVTMRCQPILGHNTVFWYRQTMMQGLELLAYFRNRAPLDDSGMPKDRFSAEMPDATLATLKIQPSEPRDSAVYFCASGIPGGEAFFGQGTRLTVV.

This clonotype came up many times. The chain has TRBV12-3 or TRBV12-4 and TRBJ2-7; 8 bases match TRBD1. The length of the CDR3 is 15 residues. V shed 5 bases, J shed 0 bases, and the junction held 6 bases outside the gene matches. The CDR3 DNA sequence: TGTGCCAGCAGTCCTGGGGACAGGATCTCCTACGAGCAGTACTTC. Its protein is CASSPGDRISYEQYF.

This clonotype was counted at least ten times. The chain joins TRBV11-2 to TRBJ2-2; D not resolved. Trimming shortened V by 8 bases and J by 4 bases, and 17 bases separated the two germline ends. Germline CDR1 SGHAT, CDR2 FQNNGV. The CDR3 consists of 15 residues. The CDR3 nucleotides are TGTGCCAGCGGGGTGGACGGAACGGTCACCGGGGAGCTGTTTTTT. Translated: CASGVDGTVTGELFF.

This clonotype was observed a few times. A clone one base away is much larger, so this may be a read error. The genes are TRBV7-9 and TRBJ2-7; TRBD1 is a possible D gene (6 bases). This CDR3 comprises 13 residues. CDR1 is SEHNR, CDR2 FQNEAQ, per germline (reference sequence). Trimming removed 4 bases from V and 4 bases from J, with 11 bases in between. The CDR3 loop is CASSYREFYEQYF. The CDR3 DNA sequence: TGTGCCAGCAGCTACAGGGAATTTTACGAGCAGTACTTC.

This clonotype was picked up a small number of times. V and J are TRBV7-2 and TRBJ1-5, with a tentative D call TRBD1 (6 bases). The CDR3 spans 15 residues. Trimming removed 5 bases from V and 4 bases from J, with 15 bases in between. Germline CDR1 reads SGHTA; CDR2 reads FQGNSA. The DNA of the CDR3 is TGTGCCAGCAGCCCCCGGGTAGGGGGGAATCAGCCCCAGCATTTT. Its protein is CASSPRVGGNQPQHF.

V is TRBV24-1 and J is TRBJ2-1; D might be TRBD1 or TRBD2, each matching 5 bases. CDR1 and CDR2 (germline): KGHDR, SFDVKD. The CDR3 totals 20 residues. V gave up 7 bases and J gave up 6 bases, with 33 bases separating them. The CDR3 here is CATSERGPRAGSFSSNEQFF. CDR3 sequence (DNA): TGTGCCACCAGCGAAAGGGGACCTCGAGCTGGATCCTTTAGTTCCAATGAGCAGTTCTTC.

This clonotype was detected many times. The V gene is TRBV12-3 or TRBV12-4, the J gene TRBJ2-7; 8 nucleotides agree with TRBD1. This CDR3 is 13 amino acids long. Unmatched junction bases numbered 1, after V lost 3 bases and J lost 3 bases. CDR3: CASSLGQVYEQYF. The CDR3 coding sequence is TGTGCCAGCAGTTTGGGACAGGTCTACGAGCAGTACTTC.

Ten or more counts support this clonotype. The V gene is TRBV27, the J gene TRBJ2-6; D not resolved. Germline V gene data show CDR1 as MNHEY and CDR2 as SMNVEV (reference sequence). Deletions cut 0 bases from V and 2 bases from J, with 2 bases between. This CDR3 comprises 14 residues. CDR3 in DNA: TGTGCCAGCAGTTTATCGGCTGGGGCCAACGTCCTGACTTTC. This sequence encodes CASSLSAGANVLTF. The variable domain in full, completed from reference TRBV27 and TRBJ2-6, reads EAQVTQNPRYLITVTGKKLTVTCSQNMNHEYMSWYRQDPGLGLRQIYYSMNVEVTDKGDVPEGYKVSRKEKRNFPLILESPSPNQTSLYFCASSLSAGANVLTFGAGSRLTVL.